One and the same sample provided the 9 T cell receptor beta chains below, sequenced in a study of human T cells and chemical hapten exposure. Time point noted: patch test 3, about 24 weeks after DPC sensitization. Treatment specified: therapeutic diphenylcyclopropenone sensitization with weekly scalp DPC. MiXCR, run by TCRdb on the RACE reads, gives a single entry per CDR3 protein. The sample has about 160,000 distinct CDR3 sequences, roughly a quarter seen once. Material: whole blood, obtained in connection with sensitization to the hapten diphenylcyclopropenone (DPC). These receptors were taken from a young woman with alopecia areata. Some clones in this sample may be carry-over from other donors' samples.

This clonotype was observed a few times. CDR3 loop: CASSQGNGNIQYF. CDR3 nucleotides: TGTGCCAGCAGCCAGGGCAACGGAAACATTCAGTACTTC. This sequence joins TRBV14 and TRBJ2-4; D is unresolved. CDR3 size: 13 residues. Trimming left V 3 bases short and J 6 bases short, with 9 bases between. Germline V CDR1 and CDR2: SGHDN, FVKESK.

The V gene is TRBV25-1, the J gene TRBJ2-7; TRBD1 might be the D (5 bases). This CDR3 comprises 15 residues. Trimming shortened V by 1 base and J by 2 bases, and 12 bases separated the two germline ends. Germline assignment: CDR1 MGHDK and CDR2 SYGVNS. CDR3 in amino acids: CASSELKGKPYEQYF. CDR3 coding DNA: TGTGCCAGCAGTGAATTGAAGGGGAAACCCTACGAGCAGTACTTC.

This clonotype was observed a handful of times. The chain links TRBV6-2 or TRBV6-3 to TRBJ1-5; no definite D call. The germline V gene has CDR1 MNHEY and CDR2 SVGEGT. The germline V and J ends were trimmed by 3 bases and 5 bases, with 11 bases remaining between them. This CDR3 spans 14 amino acids. CDR3 DNA: TGTGCCAGCAGTTATCAACAGAACCATCAGCCCCAGCATTTT. It yields the protein CASSYQQNHQPQHF.

The CDR3 is CASRPDRATTNEKLFF. CDR3 sequence (DNA): TGTGCCAGCAGGCCGGACAGAGCGACAACTAATGAAAAACTGTTTTTT. The gene calls are TRBV6-5 and TRBJ1-4; D is perhaps TRBD1 (6 bases). Trimming stripped 6 bases from V and 0 bases from J, with 14 bases between. The CDR3 has 16 amino acids. CDR1 and CDR2 (germline): MNHEY, SVGAGI.

This clonotype is a singleton in its sample. V and J are TRBV6-5 and TRBJ1-5; D gene unclear. The germline V gene encodes CDR1 MNHEY and CDR2 SVGAGI. The CDR3 is made up of 15 amino acids. Deletions cut 0 bases from V and 2 bases from J, with 8 bases between. The CDR3 loop is CASSYSTEGNQPQHF. The DNA for the CDR3 is TGTGCCAGCAGTTACTCGACCGAAGGCAATCAGCCCCAGCATTTT.

This clonotype was recorded a few times. The chain is built from TRBV18 and TRBJ1-1; D is possibly TRBD1 (6 bases). The V and J ends lost 3 bases and 3 bases respectively, with 17 bases between them. This CDR3 spans 16 amino acids. The germline V gene encodes CDR1 KGHSH and CDR2 LQKENI. CDR3 loop: CASSPLGAGYYTEAFF. CDR3 in DNA: TGTGCCAGCTCACCTTTGGGGGCGGGGTATTACACTGAAGCTTTCTTT.

The table lists this clonotype with many counts. The V and J genes are TRBV28 and TRBJ2-7, with TRBD2 matching 7 bases. Germline assignment: CDR1 MDHEN and CDR2 SYDVKM. Trimming at V came to 4 bases and at J to 0 bases, leaving 12 bases not matched to a gene. The CDR3 has 17 residues. The CDR3 loop reads CASSSLSLAGSSYEQYF. CDR3 coding DNA: TGTGCCAGCAGTTCCCTCTCCTTAGCGGGCAGCTCCTACGAGCAGTACTTC.

The chain carries TRBV24-1 and TRBJ2-1, with a possible D match to TRBD2 (6 bases). The CDR3 is 11 amino acids. Germline V lookup: CDR1 KGHDR, CDR2 SFDVKD. V was clipped by 0 bases and J by 14 bases, with 7 bases between them. As DNA, the CDR3 is TGTGCCACCAGTGATTTGGGCGGGGAGTTCTTC. Translated, it gives CATSDLGGEFF.

This clonotype was seen repeatedly, ten times or more. Here the CDR3 reads CASSKGARGEDNTGELFF. The CDR3, as DNA: TGTGCCAGCAGCAAAGGGGCCAGGGGAGAGGACAACACCGGGGAGCTGTTTTTT. V and J are TRBV21-1 and TRBJ2-2; the DNA was not used to check the table's D call, TRBD1. TRBV21-1 is shown as a pseudogene. The CDR3 spans 18 residues.